This T cell receptor beta chain was profiled in a study of cytomegalovirus exposure and HLA in healthy donors. Study-level findings and limits: In a later analysis, CMV-associated beta chains were mostly HLA-associated, it appeared. Compared with the roughly 670-donor mean, an Asian-associated ancestry cluster reportedly had fewer N-insertions, according to a later analysis. It was approximately 150 TCR beta chains that were listed as cytomegalovirus-associated.

Likely unrecorded immune exposures existed in these nominally healthy donors. To note about this clone: What it binds is not known.

The CDR3 is made up of 18 amino acids. Trimming shortened V by 1 base and J by 3 bases, and 20 bases separated the two germline ends. From germline, CDR1 is MGHRA and CDR2 YSYEKL. The PCR contained 60 Vbeta and 13 Jbeta primers. Sequencing was performed with immunoSEQ multiplex PCR; in TCRdb, only in-frame clones are kept and a portion is missing. This sample's clone table lists 77,000 or so clones. The sample was PBMCs. This chain links TRBV4-1 with TRBJ2-3; D possibly corresponds to TRBD2 (6 bases). This clonotype was sampled from a man aged 25 to 45 in good health and CMV-seronegative. The CDR3 is CASSQASVRPEGTDTQYF. The CDR3 bases are TGCGCCAGCAGCCAAGCCTCGGTACGGCCGGAGGGGACAGATACGCAGTATTTT.